This T cell receptor beta chain was sequenced in a study of T cell responses to AZD1222 COVID-19 vaccine (dated by TCRdb to the early 2020s). Background for the entire study: AZD1222 recipients given second doses at about 4 weeks or at about 12 weeks were pooled, since spike-specific TCR depth and breadth were not found to differ between the two schedules. Enrollment into the trials was organized by age into subgroups of 18-55, 56-69 and 70-plus years, and those subgroups contained roughly 150, 30 and 60 TCR-sequenced participants, respectively. TCR sequencing was performed for about 250 trial participants, of whom approximately 200 were given two doses of AZD1222 and 26 were given two doses of MenACWY control vaccine. Study-level results and caveats: Participants were mostly white British and included more females than males, and it was suggested by the authors that clonal diversity may have been underestimated. Conclusions about previously exposed vaccinees are limited because only six or seven AZD1222 recipients were SARS-CoV-2 seropositive at baseline. Because no day 14 peak-response samples were available, the repertoires could be characterized only after the peak T cell response. The vaccine-associated CD4 TCRs covered the entire spike protein, and the dominant responses fell in regions 160-218 and 743-854. The 56-69-year group was small, and its depth increase did not reach significance, likely because of low power. Reportedly, close to half of the unique spike-specific TCRs recognized epitopes lying outside the regions that are mutated in the B.1.351 and B.1.1.7 variants. Spike-specific TCR breadth and depth rose significantly after two AZD1222 doses compared with day 0 and with MenACWY recipients.

The intended sense of this specimen's time point label: baseline before first vaccination. Vaccinee samples came from UK trials COV001 and COV002, including a single-blind randomized controlled phase 2/3 trial of AZD1222 (ChAdOx1 nCoV-19) in healthy adults. For TCRbeta chain sequencing, PBMC samples from trial participants were taken at day 0 and at day 28 after the second dose. As to this clone: Its antigen has not been determined. The sample holds no much larger clone one base away, and base qualities are not on file.

The CDR3 regions of human TCRbeta chains were analyzed by immunosequencing. Per the source publication's procedure: TCRs in the repertoires were compared against a reference library of SARS-CoV-2-specific TCRs that had been generated with the MIRA antigen-specificity platform. Breadth meant the fraction of unique TCRs that were SARS-CoV-2-associated, whereas depth meant the fraction of total T cells that were SARS-CoV-2-associated. Using the MIRA data, each spike-specific TCR was assigned both to the spike region to which the TCR was reactive and to a CD4 or CD8 class. Log10-transformed breadth and depth values were compared by one-way ANOVA with Sidak's multiple comparisons tests. TCRdb stores this immuneACCESS table with in-frame sequences only. Part of the clones is absent; in the studies checked, under half of the shortfall reflects unresolved V genes, and no reason is known for the rest. V and J calls and clone size are those listed in that table; D and trimming were worked out from the DNA. Recorded for this sample are 100,000 to 150,000 clones; 75% to 95% of them occurred a single time. The top ten hold just over 7% of the sample.

Measured from the cysteine to the phenylalanine, the CDR3 is 16 residues long. The CDR3 DNA has 48 bases and is translated from base 1. Reading the germline V gene (reference sequence) gives CDR1 SEHNR and CDR2 FQNEAQ. The germline ends are 10 bases apart after V is trimmed by 1 base and J by 0 bases. The origin of this receptor is an adult in good health. Specimen: peripheral blood, collected on day 0 of AZD1222 vaccination. Rearrangement joined TRBV7-9 to TRBJ2-1; the D gene assignment is ambiguous. At the DNA level, the sequence is TGTGCCAGCAGCTTAGGCCTCTACAGCTCCTACAATGAGCAGTTCTTC. Its coded protein is CASSLGLYSSYNEQFF.